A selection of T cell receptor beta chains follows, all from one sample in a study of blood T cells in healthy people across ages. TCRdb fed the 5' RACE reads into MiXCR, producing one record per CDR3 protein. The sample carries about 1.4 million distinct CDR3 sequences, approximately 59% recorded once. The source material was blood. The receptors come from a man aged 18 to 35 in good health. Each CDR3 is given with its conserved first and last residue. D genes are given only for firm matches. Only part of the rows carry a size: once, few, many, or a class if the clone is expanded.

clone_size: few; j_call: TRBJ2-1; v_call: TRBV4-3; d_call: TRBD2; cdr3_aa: CASSPSGRDNEQFF; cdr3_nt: TGCGCCAGCAGCCCTAGCGGGAGGGACAATGAGCAGTTCTTC
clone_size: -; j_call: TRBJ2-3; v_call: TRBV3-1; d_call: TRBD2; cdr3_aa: CASSQDEAGGPDTQYF; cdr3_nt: TGTGCCAGCAGCCAAGACGAAGCGGGAGGCCCAGATACGCAGTATTTT
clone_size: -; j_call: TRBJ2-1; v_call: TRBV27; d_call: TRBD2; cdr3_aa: CASSQGGTSSEQFF; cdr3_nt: TGTGCCAGCAGTCAGGGCGGGACTAGCAGCGAGCAGTTCTTC
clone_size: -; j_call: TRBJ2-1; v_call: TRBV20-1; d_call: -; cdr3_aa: CSARAPLSHEQFF; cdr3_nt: TGCAGTGCTAGAGCTCCGCTAAGCCATGAGCAGTTCTTC
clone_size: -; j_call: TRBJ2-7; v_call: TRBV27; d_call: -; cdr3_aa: CASSFGLSEQYF; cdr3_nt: TGTGCCAGCAGTTTTGGGTTGAGCGAGCAGTACTTC
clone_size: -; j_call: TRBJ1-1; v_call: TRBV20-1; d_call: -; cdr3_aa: CSTTRQYTEAFF; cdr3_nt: TGCAGTACTACCCGACAGTACACTGAAGCTTTCTTT
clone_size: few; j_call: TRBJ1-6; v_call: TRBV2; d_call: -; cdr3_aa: CASSTGRRVSYNSPLHF; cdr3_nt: TGTGCCAGCAGTACAGGGAGGAGAGTGTCCTATAATTCACCCCTCCACTTT
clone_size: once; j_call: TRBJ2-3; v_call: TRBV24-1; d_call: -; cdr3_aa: CATGDGPQYF; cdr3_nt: TGTGCCACCGGGGACGGCCCGCAGTATTTT
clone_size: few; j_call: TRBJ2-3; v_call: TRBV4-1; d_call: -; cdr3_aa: CASRRPGVSTDTQYF; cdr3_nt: TGCGCCAGCAGAAGACCGGGGGTAAGCACAGATACGCAGTATTTT
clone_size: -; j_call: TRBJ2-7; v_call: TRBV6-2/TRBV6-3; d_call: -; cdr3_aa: CASSYPGQWRSYEQYF; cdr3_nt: TGTGCCAGCAGTTACCCAGGACAGTGGAGGTCCTACGAGCAGTACTTC
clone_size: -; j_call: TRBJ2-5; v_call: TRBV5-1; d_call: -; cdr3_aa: CASGLGAQQETQYF; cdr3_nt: TGCGCCAGCGGCCTGGGCGCCCAACAAGAGACCCAGTACTTC
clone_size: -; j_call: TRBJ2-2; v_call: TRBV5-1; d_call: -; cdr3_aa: CASSPGRQPVNTGELFF; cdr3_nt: TGCGCCAGCAGCCCGGGCCGACAACCTGTGAACACCGGGGAGCTGTTTTTT
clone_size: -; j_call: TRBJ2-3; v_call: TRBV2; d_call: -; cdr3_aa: CASTLSEGTVTDTQYF; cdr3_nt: TGTGCCAGCACGTTAAGTGAGGGGACGGTCACAGATACGCAGTATTTT
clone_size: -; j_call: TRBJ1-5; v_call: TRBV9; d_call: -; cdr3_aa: CASGEQQPQHF; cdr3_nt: TGTGCCAGCGGGGAGCAGCAGCCCCAGCATTTT
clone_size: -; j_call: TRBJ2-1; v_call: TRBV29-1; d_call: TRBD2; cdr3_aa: CSVAGTSGGAVLNEQFF; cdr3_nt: TGCAGCGTTGCCGGGACTAGCGGGGGGGCCGTGCTGAATGAGCAGTTCTTC
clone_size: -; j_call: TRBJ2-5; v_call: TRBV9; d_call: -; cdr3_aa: CASSVHSLSEQYF; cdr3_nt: TGTGCCAGCAGCGTACACAGCCTCTCTGAGCAGTACTTC
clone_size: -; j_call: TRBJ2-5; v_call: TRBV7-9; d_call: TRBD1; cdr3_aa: CASSLATGGETQYF; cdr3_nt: TGTGCCAGCAGCTTAGCGACAGGGGGGGAGACCCAGTACTTC
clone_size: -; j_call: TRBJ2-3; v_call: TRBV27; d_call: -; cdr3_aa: CASSELEGDTQYF; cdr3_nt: TGTGCCAGCAGTGAACTCGAGGGAGATACGCAGTATTTT
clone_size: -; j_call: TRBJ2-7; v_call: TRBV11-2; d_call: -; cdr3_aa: CASSYQGITYEQYF; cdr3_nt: TGTGCCAGCAGCTACCAGGGAATTACCTACGAGCAGTACTTC
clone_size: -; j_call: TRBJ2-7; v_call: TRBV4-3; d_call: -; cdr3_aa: CASSQDRSGGQYF; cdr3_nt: TGCGCCAGCAGCCAAGATCGGTCGGGCGGGCAGTACTTC
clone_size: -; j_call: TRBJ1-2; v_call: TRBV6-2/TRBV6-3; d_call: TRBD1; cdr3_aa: CASSYLRTGNYGYTF; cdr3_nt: TGTGCCAGCAGTTACTTGCGGACAGGGAACTATGGCTACACCTTC
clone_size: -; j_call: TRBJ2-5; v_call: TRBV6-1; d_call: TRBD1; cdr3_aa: CASSERNRGQGQTQYF; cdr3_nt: TGTGCCAGCAGCGAGAGAAACCGCGGACAGGGGCAGACCCAGTACTTC
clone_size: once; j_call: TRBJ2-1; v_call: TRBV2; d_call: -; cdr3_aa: CASRGEWGNEQFF; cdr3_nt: TGTGCCAGCAGGGGGGAGTGGGGCAATGAGCAGTTCTTC
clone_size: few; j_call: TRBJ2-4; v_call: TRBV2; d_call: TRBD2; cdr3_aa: CASTKQAGGHKNIQYF; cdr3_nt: TGTGCCAGCACCAAACAAGCGGGAGGACATAAAAACATTCAGTACTTC
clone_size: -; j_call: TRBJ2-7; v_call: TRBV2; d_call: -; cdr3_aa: CASTHEGRIYEQYF; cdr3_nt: TGTGCCAGCACACACGAGGGAAGGATCTACGAGCAGTACTTC